Listed below are T cell receptor beta chains from one sample, sequenced in a study of OX40 agonist ivuxolimab in advanced cancers. Clones were sequenced by immunoSEQ multiplex PCR, and TCRdb holds only the in-frame ones, with some missing. The profile shows 50,000 to 80,000 clones, about 90% of them singletons. The sample was CD4+ or CD8+ T cells sorted from blood, taken in a trial of the OX40 agonist ivuxolimab. These receptors all come from an adult with an advanced solid tumor such as melanoma, head and neck, liver or kidney cancer. The CDR3 runs from the conserved cysteine through the conserved F or W. D genes are given only for firm matches.

CDR3 protein: CASSPGLAGGAETQYF; CDR3 DNA: TGTGCCAGCAGCCCAGGACTAGCGGGAGGCGCAGAGACCCAGTACTTC; V gene: TRBV9; J gene: TRBJ2-5; D gene: TRBD2
CDR3 protein: CASSPHVGFGTEAFF; CDR3 DNA: TGTGCCAGCAGCCCCCATGTGGGGTTCGGGACTGAAGCTTTCTTT; V gene: TRBV11-1; J gene: TRBJ1-1; D gene: NA
CDR3 protein: CASRWTGDEKLFF; CDR3 DNA: TGTGCCAGTAGATGGACAGGGGATGAAAAACTGTTTTTT; V gene: TRBV19; J gene: TRBJ1-4; D gene: TRBD1
CDR3 protein: CASSEALALSGNTIYF; CDR3 DNA: TGTGCCAGCAGTGAAGCGTTGGCCCTCTCTGGAAACACCATATATTTT; V gene: TRBV6-1; J gene: TRBJ1-3; D gene: NA
CDR3 protein: CSVRRGRGAGTEAFF; CDR3 DNA: TGCAGCGTTCGAAGGGGGAGGGGCGCGGGTACTGAAGCTTTCTTT; V gene: TRBV29-1; J gene: TRBJ1-1; D gene: NA
CDR3 protein: CASRGRGQIETQYF; CDR3 DNA: TGTGCCAGCAGGGGGAGGGGGCAGATTGAGACCCAGTACTTC; V gene: TRBV2; J gene: TRBJ2-5; D gene: NA
CDR3 protein: CASKTGGRNQPQHF; CDR3 DNA: TGTGCCAGCAAGACAGGGGGCAGAAATCAGCCCCAGCATTTT; V gene: TRBV28; J gene: TRBJ1-5; D gene: TRBD1
CDR3 protein: CASSTGLAGYTYEQYF; CDR3 DNA: TGTGCCAGCAGCACCGGACTAGCGGGTTACACCTACGAGCAGTACTTC; V gene: TRBV11-2; J gene: TRBJ2-7; D gene: TRBD2
CDR3 protein: CASSSQGTGELFF; CDR3 DNA: TGTGCCAGCAGCTCACAGGGGACCGGGGAGCTGTTTTTT; V gene: TRBV7-9; J gene: TRBJ2-2; D gene: TRBD1
CDR3 protein: CAIRNSGNTIYF; CDR3 DNA: TGTGCCATAAGAAACTCTGGAAACACCATATATTTT; V gene: TRBV19; J gene: TRBJ1-3; D gene: NA